Listed below are T cell receptor beta chains from one sample, sequenced in a study of T cell responses to AZD1222 COVID-19 vaccine. Sequenced by immunoSEQ multiplex PCR; TCRdb stores in-frame clones only, minus some. The sample has some 140,000 clones; roughly nine tenths are singletons. This material consisted of peripheral blood, taken on day 0 of AZD1222 vaccination. Every receptor here comes from an adult in good health. Each CDR3 is given with its conserved first and last residue. The order of the fields is V gene, D gene, CDR3 length, clone size, J gene, CDR3 protein, CDR3 DNA. The D gene is left open where the match is weak. Clone size, where shown, is once, few, many, or a class for clones that have expanded.

v_gene: TRBV6-5
d_gene: .
len: 14
abundance: .
j_gene: TRBJ1-1
CDR3aa: CASSYDWDNTEAFF
CDR3nt: TGTGCCAGCAGCTATGATTGGGACAACACTGAAGCTTTCTTT

v_gene: TRBV10-3
d_gene: .
len: 13
abundance: .
j_gene: TRBJ1-3
CDR3aa: CAISGSSGNTIYF
CDR3nt: TGTGCCATCAGTGGAAGCTCTGGAAACACCATATATTTT

v_gene: TRBV29-1
d_gene: .
len: 12
abundance: .
j_gene: TRBJ2-7
CDR3aa: CSVQEYSYEQYF
CDR3nt: TGCAGCGTACAGGAATATTCCTACGAGCAGTACTTC

v_gene: TRBV6-1
d_gene: .
len: 13
abundance: .
j_gene: TRBJ1-2
CDR3aa: CASSDPQGYGYTF
CDR3nt: TGTGCCAGCAGTGATCCTCAGGGGTATGGCTACACCTTC

v_gene: TRBV30
d_gene: .
len: 14
abundance: .
j_gene: TRBJ2-1
CDR3aa: CAWIGDRSYNEQFF
CDR3nt: TGTGCCTGGATAGGGGATCGCTCCTACAATGAGCAGTTCTTC

v_gene: TRBV5-1
d_gene: .
len: 14
abundance: .
j_gene: TRBJ1-5
CDR3aa: CASSLSSPNQPQHF
CDR3nt: TGCGCCAGCAGCTTGAGCAGCCCAAATCAGCCCCAGCATTTT

v_gene: TRBV5-1
d_gene: .
len: 15
abundance: once
j_gene: TRBJ1-6
CDR3aa: CASSLESGHNSPLHF
CDR3nt: TGCGCCAGCAGCTTGGAGTCAGGCCATAATTCACCCCTCCACTTT

v_gene: TRBV2
d_gene: .
len: 12
abundance: once
j_gene: TRBJ2-7
CDR3aa: CASSESFYEQYF
CDR3nt: TGTGCCAGCAGTGAGTCGTTCTACGAGCAGTACTTC

v_gene: TRBV21-1
d_gene: .
len: 12
abundance: .
j_gene: TRBJ1-2
CDR3aa: CARWDRGYGYTF
CDR3nt: TGTGCCAGGTGGGACAGGGGTTATGGCTACACCTTC

v_gene: TRBV7-9
d_gene: .
len: 13
abundance: .
j_gene: TRBJ1-2
CDR3aa: CASSLGTGYGYTF
CDR3nt: TGTGCCAGCAGCTTAGGTACAGGCTATGGCTACACCTTC

v_gene: TRBV10-3
d_gene: .
len: 14
abundance: .
j_gene: TRBJ2-7
CDR3aa: CAISESGAAYEQYF
CDR3nt: TGTGCCATCAGTGAGTCAGGGGCTGCATACGAGCAGTACTTC

v_gene: TRBV2
d_gene: .
len: 14
abundance: .
j_gene: TRBJ1-4
CDR3aa: CASREGQFNEKLFF
CDR3nt: TGTGCCAGCAGGGAGGGTCAGTTTAATGAAAAACTGTTTTTT

v_gene: TRBV5-1
d_gene: TRBD1
len: 15
abundance: .
j_gene: TRBJ2-2
CDR3aa: CASSLADRGTGELFF
CDR3nt: TGCGCCAGCAGCTTGGCGGACAGGGGAACCGGGGAGCTGTTTTTT

v_gene: TRBV28
d_gene: .
len: 14
abundance: .
j_gene: TRBJ2-2
CDR3aa: CASIPGGLLGELFF
CDR3nt: TGTGCCAGCATCCCTGGGGGGTTGCTCGGGGAGCTGTTTTTT

v_gene: TRBV19
d_gene: .
len: 14
abundance: few
j_gene: TRBJ1-1
CDR3aa: CASTPKVRGTEAFF
CDR3nt: TGTGCCAGTACCCCCAAGGTGAGGGGCACTGAAGCTTTCTTT

v_gene: TRBV7-8
d_gene: TRBD1
len: 13
abundance: .
j_gene: TRBJ1-2
CDR3aa: CASSAGQGPGYTF
CDR3nt: TGTGCCAGCAGCGCAGGACAGGGCCCTGGCTACACCTTC

v_gene: TRBV5-6
d_gene: .
len: 15
abundance: .
j_gene: TRBJ1-2
CDR3aa: CASSFRDTANYGYTF
CDR3nt: TGTGCCAGCAGCTTCCGGGACACAGCTAACTATGGCTACACCTTC

v_gene: TRBV4-3
d_gene: .
len: 15
abundance: .
j_gene: TRBJ2-7
CDR3aa: CASSQDPGSSYEQYF
CDR3nt: TGCGCCAGCAGCCAAGACCCGGGGAGCTCCTACGAGCAGTACTTC

v_gene: TRBV4-1
d_gene: TRBD1
len: 16
abundance: .
j_gene: TRBJ2-7
CDR3aa: CASSQDGAGGVYEQYF
CDR3nt: TGCGCCAGCAGCCAAGATGGTGCAGGGGGCGTATACGAGCAGTACTTC